Each of the 25 T cell receptor beta chains below was sequenced from the same sample in a study of T cells in Graves' hyperthyroidism and ophthalmopathy. Researchers took RNA transcripts and amplified the TCR beta CDR3 regions from them. Initially, a first-round RT-PCR of the TCR CDR3 employed the HTBI primer set. MiXCR, run by TCRdb on the multiplex PCR reads, gives a single entry per CDR3 protein. Counted here are about 210,000 distinct CDR3 sequences, roughly 15% occurring once; the ten biggest clones make up 50%. The sample consisted of blood. Receptors were obtained from a man aged 45-60 years with Graves' hyperthyroidism.

The V and J genes are TRBV4-1 and TRBJ2-5; 9 bases are a match to TRBD2. V was pared by 1 base and J by 4 bases, with 7 bases of the junction left unmatched. The CDR3 runs to 16 residues. Germline-derived CDR1 and CDR2 are MGHRA and YSYEKL. CDR3 nucleotide sequence: TGCGCCAGCAGCCAAGGGGCTAGCGGGAATCCAGAGACCCAGTACTTC. Translation: CASSQGASGNPETQYF.

The chain employs TRBV5-1 and TRBJ1-4; 7 nucleotides agree with TRBD1. Germline loops: CDR1 SGHRS, CDR2 YFSETQ. The CDR3 is 16 amino acids. After removal of 4 bases from V and 8 bases from J, the junction contained 14 bases not matched to a gene. In DNA form, the CDR3 reads TGCGCCAGCAGCGGACACTCCGGGACAGTGGGGGAAAAACTGTTTTTT. It codes for CASSGHSGTVGEKLFF.

In its sample, this clonotype was seen many times. The rearrangement links TRBV2 to TRBJ2-5; TRBD2 agrees at 7 bases. Trimming took 1 base from V and 5 from J; bases not matched to a gene: 10. Germline CDR1 SNHLY, CDR2 FYNNEI. This CDR3 has 16 amino acids. The CDR3 is CASSEGTSWRAETQYF. CDR3 sequence (DNA): TGTGCCAGCAGTGAAGGGACTAGTTGGAGGGCCGAGACCCAGTACTTC.

This clonotype was recorded many times. The chain uses TRBV2 and TRBJ1-2; 7 bases fit TRBD1. This CDR3 has 12 residues. The junction had 3 bases not matched to a gene; V was cut back by 6 bases and J by 5 bases. Germline CDR1 and CDR2: SNHLY and FYNNEI. The CDR3 nucleotides are TGTGCCAGCAGAGGGGACAGATATGGCTACACCTTC. Translation gives CASRGDRYGYTF.

The V gene is TRBV6-1, the J gene TRBJ2-7, with a possible D match to TRBD1 (6 bases). The CDR3 spans 15 residues. Germline CDR1 is MNHNS and CDR2 is SASEGT. The V gene lost 3 bases and the J gene lost 3 bases, with 15 bases spanning the gap. The CDR3 DNA is TGTGCCAGCAGTGACCCCGGGACAACTTACTACGAGCAGTACTTC. Translation: CASSDPGTTYYEQYF.

V is TRBV5-5 and J is TRBJ1-1; perhaps TRBD1 as D (5 bases). The germline V gene has CDR1 SGHKS and CDR2 YYEKEE (reference sequence). There are 14 residues in the CDR3. Trimming removed 5 bases at V and 1 base at J, with 12 bases between. The CDR3 region has the DNA TGTGCCAGCAGTCGCCTTACAGGGAACACTGAAGCTTTCTTT. Residues: CASSRLTGNTEAFF. The whole variable domain, filled in from reference TRBV5-5 and TRBJ1-1, reads DAGVTQSPTHLIKTRGQQVTLRCSPISGHKSVSWYQQVLGQGPQFIFQYYEKEERGRGNFPDRFSARQFPNYSSELNVNALLLGDSALYLCASSRLTGNTEAFFGQGTRLTVV.

The sample holds many counts of this clonotype. The chain joins TRBV12-3 or TRBV12-4 to TRBJ2-7, with 7 bases identical to TRBD1. This CDR3 is 13 amino acids long. The ends lost 6 bases at V and 6 bases at J; junction bases unmatched: 8. CDR3 sequence: CASSPTGMGEQYF. The DNA of the CDR3 is TGTGCCAGCAGCCCGACAGGGATGGGCGAGCAGTACTTC.

Concerning this clonotype itself: A much larger clone lies a single base off, so this may be a read error. V gene TRBV12-3 or TRBV12-4 combines with J gene TRBJ2-1, with TRBD2 matching over 9 bases. V trimming: 2 bases; J trimming: 10 bases; junction bases outside the gene matches: 3. The CDR3 extends over 13 amino acids. The chain's CDR3 is CASSLMREGEQFF. In DNA, the CDR3 is TGTGCCAGCAGTTTAATGCGGGAGGGCGAGCAGTTCTTC.

This clonotype was counted many times. The V gene is TRBV2, the J gene TRBJ2-3; TRBD2 matches at 10 bases. Germline CDR1 reads SNHLY; CDR2 reads FYNNEI. J lost 7 bases, V lost 7 bases, and 8 bases had no gene match. The CDR3 contains 14 residues. CDR3 in amino acids: CASKAGGPQNTQYF. In DNA form, the CDR3 reads TGTGCCAGCAAAGCGGGAGGGCCCCAAAATACGCAGTATTTT.

This clonotype was seen at least ten times. The V gene is TRBV11-2, the J gene TRBJ2-7; D is possibly TRBD2 (6 bases). This CDR3 is built from 13 residues. V dropped 11 bases and J dropped 0 bases, with 14 bases sitting between them. Germline assignment: CDR1 SGHAT and CDR2 FQNNGV. CDR3 sequence: CAVGDLGSYEQYF. The CDR3 nucleotides are TGTGCCGTTGGGGACTTAGGCTCCTACGAGCAGTACTTC.

This clonotype was found many times. This chain joins TRBV20-1 and TRBJ2-1; D is perhaps TRBD2 (6 bases). This CDR3 is built from 14 residues. V lost 5 bases and J lost 7, with 18 bases in between. Germline-derived CDR1 and CDR2 are DFQATT and SNEGSKA (reference sequence). DNA of the CDR3: TGCAGTGCTTCCCGGGCCCACCGGGAGAATGAGCAGTTCTTC. Translation gives CSASRAHRENEQFF.

The chain employs TRBV6-1 and TRBJ2-1, with no clear D. CDR3 length: 17 residues. Between the trimmed V and J ends, which lost 7 bases and 2 bases, there was a span of 21 bases. The germline V gene has CDR1 MNHNS and CDR2 SASEGT. The CDR3 spells CASTTDGDSLTYNEQFF. The DNA of the CDR3 is TGTGCCAGCACTACAGACGGCGACTCCCTAACCTACAATGAGCAGTTCTTC.

The sample holds many counts of this clonotype. This rearrangement joins TRBV28 to TRBJ2-1; D call uncertain. The CDR3 contains 11 residues. The germline gives CDR1 MDHEN, CDR2 SYDVKM. Deletions cut 7 bases from V and 4 bases from J, with 5 bases between. CDR3 sequence reads: CASIGYNEQFF. As DNA, the CDR3 is TGTGCCAGCATCGGGTACAATGAGCAGTTCTTC.

The chain carries TRBV6-4 and TRBJ2-3, with D tentatively TRBD1 (6 bases). CDR1 is MRHNA and CDR2 is SNTAGT in the germline V gene. V dropped 4 bases and J dropped 5 bases, with 16 bases sitting between them. The CDR3 sequence is 15 residues long. Here the CDR3 reads CASSASGTLRDTQYF. DNA for the CDR3: TGTGCCAGCAGTGCCTCCGGGACACTGCGAGATACGCAGTATTTT.

The gene calls are TRBV9 and TRBJ2-5; a weak D match, TRBD1 (6 bases). The CDR3 consists of 14 residues. CDR1 SGDLS and CDR2 YYNGEE come from the germline V gene. Between the trimmed V and J ends, which lost 0 bases and 6 bases, there was a span of 12 bases. The CDR3, as DNA: TGTGCCAGCAGCGTAGATGGGACAACCAAGACCCAGTACTTC. Protein product: CASSVDGTTKTQYF.

This clonotype has ten or more counts. This CDR3 is CAISLPQGYEQYF. In nucleotides, the CDR3 is TGTGCCATCAGCTTACCACAGGGATACGAGCAGTACTTC. V is TRBV10-3 and J is TRBJ2-7, with a tentative D call TRBD1 (6 bases). Trimming took off 6 bases at V and 4 bases at J, with 13 bases between the two ends. The CDR3 is made up of 13 amino acids. The germline V gene has CDR1 ENHRY and CDR2 SYGVKD.

Many counts were recorded for this clonotype. V is TRBV3-1 and J is TRBJ1-1; tentative D call: TRBD1 (6 bases). The CDR3 is made up of 14 amino acids. Germline V lookup: CDR1 LGHDT, CDR2 YNNKEL (reference sequence). Trimming pared 3 bases from V and 4 bases from J, leaving 12 bases between. This CDR3 reads CASSQGGSATEAFF. The CDR3, as DNA: TGTGCCAGCAGCCAGGGGGGCAGTGCCACTGAAGCTTTCTTT.

The rearrangement uses TRBV7-2 and TRBJ2-5, with D hard to call. CDR1 and CDR2 from the germline V gene are SGHTA and FQGNSA. This CDR3 spans 16 amino acids. V was cut by 4 bases and J by 2 bases, with 17 bases left in between. In nucleotides, the CDR3 is TGTGCCAGCAGCTCAGACCGCCGGCGACCTCAAGAGACCCAGTACTTC. It translates to CASSSDRRRPQETQYF.

This clonotype was observed a few times. The CDR3 DNA reads TGTGCCAGCAGTTTAAACAGGGGGCCGAATGAGCAGTTCTTC. Translating it yields CASSLNRGPNEQFF. V is TRBV28 and J is TRBJ2-1; TRBD1 matches 9 bases. V was pared by 2 bases and J by 7 bases, with 3 bases of the junction left unmatched. The CDR3 is 14 amino acids. Germline CDR1 is MDHEN and CDR2 is SYDVKM.

The V gene is TRBV3-1, the J gene TRBJ2-3, with D unresolved. The CDR3 loop spans 11 amino acids. Germline values: CDR1 LGHDT, CDR2 YNNKEL (reference sequence). V was trimmed by 6 bases and J by 8 bases, leaving 9 bases between them. The CDR3 nucleotides read TGTGCCAGCAGAGGTCCGAGTACGCAGTATTTT. It specifies CASRGPSTQYF.

This chain links TRBV11-2 with TRBJ2-3; 13 bases agree with TRBD2. The CDR3 runs to 17 residues. Germline CDR1 SGHAT, CDR2 FQNNGV. V shed 4 bases and J 4 bases; nucleotides not matched to a gene: 8. The CDR3 loop reads CASSSFTSGRGADTQYF. The CDR3 DNA reads as TGTGCCAGCAGCTCTTTTACTAGCGGGAGGGGGGCAGATACGCAGTATTTT.

This clonotype was counted many times. The V gene is TRBV30, the J gene TRBJ1-2; D uncertain. Germline CDR1 reads GTSNPN; CDR2 reads SVGIG (reference sequence). V was pared by 5 bases and J by 4 bases, with 14 bases between. This CDR3 has 13 amino acids. The CDR3 protein is CAWAKGYGYGYTF. CDR3 nucleotide sequence: TGTGCCTGGGCGAAGGGATATGGCTATGGCTACACCTTC.

This clonotype showed up many times. V gene TRBV29-1 combines with J gene TRBJ1-1, with TRBD1 matching over 7 bases. The CDR3 extends over 13 amino acids. V gave up 6 bases and J gave up 0 bases; unmatched junction bases: 4. Germline values: CDR1 SQVTM, CDR2 ANQGSEA. DNA for the CDR3: TGCAGCGTCGCCACAGGGGTGAACACTGAAGCTTTCTTT. As protein: CSVATGVNTEAFF.

The chain links TRBV29-1 to TRBJ2-7, with TRBD2 matching 12 bases. Germline CDR1 reads SQVTM; CDR2 reads ANQGSEA. V dropped 5 bases and J dropped 5; count of bases not matched to a gene: 13. The CDR3 extends over 16 amino acids. The CDR3 nucleotides are TGCAGCGTTAAGGGACTAGCGGGCCTACAGCGCCACGAGCAGTACTTC. Translating it yields CSVKGLAGLQRHEQYF.

This rearrangement joins TRBV20-1 to TRBJ2-7; possibly TRBD2 for D (6 bases). The CDR3 runs to 15 residues. Germline V gene data show CDR1 as DFQATT and CDR2 as SNEGSKA (reference sequence). Trimming left V 0 bases short and J 1 base short, with 13 bases between. Here the CDR3 reads CSARDFGGSSYEQYF. CDR3 DNA sequence: TGCAGTGCTAGAGATTTCGGGGGATCGTCCTACGAGCAGTACTTC.